Following are 18 T cell receptor beta chains from one sample sequenced in a study of cytomegalovirus exposure and HLA in healthy donors. Here immunoSEQ multiplex PCR was the method, and the copy in TCRdb shows in-frame clones only, minus some. The table records more than 300,000 clones, just over 85% of them present only once. The sequenced material came from PBMCs. These receptors all come from a young woman in good health and CMV-seronegative.

V usage is TRBV7-2 and J usage is TRBJ1-2; TRBD1 matches 7 bases. The CDR3 is 19 amino acids. Per germline, CDR1 SGHTA and CDR2 FQGNSA. V was clipped by 5 bases and J by 0 bases; unmatched bases: 18. The CDR3 DNA sequence: TGTGCCAGCAGCACCCGAATAGGGGCAGGGGGGACAACTAACTATGGCTACACCTTC. As protein: CASSTRIGAGGTTNYGYTF.

V and J are TRBV28 and TRBJ1-2; unclear D gene. CDR1 is MDHEN, CDR2 SYDVKM, per germline. This CDR3 is built from 14 residues. V lost 6 bases and J lost 0, with 11 bases in between. CDR3 protein: CASRPGFSNYGYTF. The DNA for the CDR3 is TGTGCCAGCAGGCCGGGGTTTTCTAACTATGGCTACACCTTC.

V is TRBV6-1 and J is TRBJ2-5, with D uncertain. The germline V and J ends were trimmed by 3 bases and 1 base, with 3 bases remaining between them. CDR1 is MNHNS and CDR2 is SASEGT in the germline V gene. The CDR3 runs to 12 residues. The CDR3 DNA sequence: TGTGCCAGCAGTGACAGCCAAGAGACCCAGTACTTC. Translated, it gives CASSDSQETQYF.

This clone occurred a few times. The chain links TRBV5-1 to TRBJ2-7; a possible D gene is TRBD2 (6 bases). The CDR3 covers 13 residues. Germline assignment: CDR1 SGHRS and CDR2 YFSETQ. V lost 4 bases and J 7 bases, leaving 15 bases between the germline ends. The CDR3 spells CASSLDRGMEQYF. In DNA form, the CDR3 reads TGCGCCAGCAGCCTGGACCGGGGGATGGAGCAGTACTTC.

V gene TRBV4-2 combines with J gene TRBJ2-1; 7 nucleotides match TRBD2. Germline loops: CDR1 LGHNA, CDR2 YNFKEQ. The CDR3 contains 15 residues. Trimming cost V 3 bases and J 7 bases; bases outside gene matches: 9. The DNA of the CDR3 is TGTGCCAGCAGCCACCCACCGGGTAGCGGGAATGAGCAGTTCTTC. Amino acid sequence: CASSHPPGSGNEQFF.

This clone appeared a single time. The genes are TRBV5-1 and TRBJ2-7; the match to TRBD2 covers 14 bases. CDR3 size: 18 residues. V was clipped by 4 bases and J by 5 bases; unmatched bases: 14. Per the germline V gene, CDR1 is SGHRS and CDR2 is YFSETQ. In DNA form, the CDR3 reads TGCGCCAGCAGCCCCGGGACTAGCGGGAGCATCCCCATTGACGAGCAGTACTTC. This gives the protein CASSPGTSGSIPIDEQYF.

V usage is TRBV9 and J usage is TRBJ1-1; TRBD1 matches 7 bases. Trimming at V came to 4 bases and at J to 1 base, leaving 4 bases not matched to a gene. The CDR3 totals 14 residues. Germline-derived CDR1 and CDR2 are SGDLS and YYNGEE. CDR3 in DNA: TGTGCCAGCAGCTTAGGGACAGCGAACACTGAAGCTTTCTTT. It codes for CASSLGTANTEAFF.

The chain links TRBV15 to TRBJ2-7; the match to TRBD1 covers 9 bases. The CDR3 extends over 14 amino acids. V was pared by 5 bases and J by 2 bases, with 4 bases of the junction left unmatched. Germline V gives CDR1 LNHNV, CDR2 YYDKDF (reference sequence). As DNA, the CDR3 is TGTGCCACCAGCCCGGGACAGGGACCCTACGAGCAGTACTTC. Translated: CATSPGQGPYEQYF.

The V gene is TRBV6-6, the J gene TRBJ1-1; D remains ambiguous. In germline, CDR1 is MNHNY, CDR2 SVGAGI (reference sequence). This CDR3 contains 15 residues. V was clipped by 6 bases and J by 4 bases, with 18 bases between them. CDR3 loop: CASSPGRWGATEAFF. The CDR3 nucleotides read TGTGCCAGCAGCCCAGGTAGGTGGGGAGCCACTGAAGCTTTCTTT.

The chain carries TRBV14 and TRBJ2-7, with D unclear. Germline V gene data show CDR1 as SGHDN and CDR2 as FVKESK. The CDR3 runs to 16 residues. Trimming pared 1 base from V and 0 bases from J, leaving 13 bases between. CDR3 protein: CASSQVVSVSSYEQYF. Here the CDR3 DNA reads TGTGCCAGCAGCCAAGTTGTCAGCGTTAGCTCCTACGAGCAGTACTTC.

The chain carries TRBV28 and TRBJ2-7, with D perhaps matching TRBD2 (6 bases). The CDR3 has 15 residues. The V and J ends lost 7 bases and 5 bases respectively, with 21 bases between them. Germline-derived CDR1 and CDR2 are MDHEN and SYDVKM. The chain's CDR3 is CASNNRRSSVHEQYF. The CDR3 region has the DNA TGTGCCAGCAACAACCGCCGGTCTAGCGTCCACGAGCAGTACTTC.

The V gene is TRBV5-1, the J gene TRBJ2-1, with unresolved D. The CDR3 has 17 amino acids. Germline loops: CDR1 SGHRS, CDR2 YFSETQ. V was cut by 5 bases and J by 0 bases, with 18 bases left in between. The CDR3 spells CASSPVNPRNSYNEQFF. CDR3 in DNA: TGCGCCAGCAGTCCCGTAAATCCCAGAAACTCCTACAATGAGCAGTTCTTC. The entire variable domain, with the rest obtained from reference TRBV5-1 and TRBJ2-1, is as follows: KAGVTQTPRYLIKTRGQQVTLSCSPISGHRSVSWYQQTPGQGLQFLFEYFSETQRNKGNFPGRFSGRQFSNSRSEMNVSTLELGDSALYLCASSPVNPRNSYNEQFFGPGTRLTVL.

The V and J genes are TRBV6-5 and TRBJ2-3; possibly TRBD1 for D (5 bases). CDR1 is MNHEY, CDR2 SVGAGI, per germline. Trimming left V 8 bases short and J 1 base short, with 10 bases between. This CDR3 is built from 13 residues. Written as DNA, the CDR3 is TGTGCCAGCCGACAGTCGGGCACAGATACGCAGTATTTT. Translating it yields CASRQSGTDTQYF.

This clone appeared a few times. The gene calls are TRBV15 and TRBJ2-6; TRBD1 matches at 9 bases. The CDR3 has 16 amino acids. V lost 3 bases, J lost 0 bases, and 0 bases stayed unmatched. Germline V CDR1 and CDR2: LNHNV, YYDKDF (reference sequence). The CDR3 is CATSRDRGSGANVLTF. CDR3 bases: TGTGCCACCAGCAGGGACAGGGGCTCTGGGGCCAACGTCCTGACTTTC.

The chain has TRBV5-1 and TRBJ2-6; D gene uncertain. The CDR3 has 15 residues. Germline V gives CDR1 SGHRS, CDR2 YFSETQ. V lost 6 bases to trimming and J lost 4 bases, with 14 bases between them. CDR3 DNA: TGCGCCAGCACCCTTCCAGGCCTCGGGGCCAACGTCCTGACTTTC. This sequence encodes CASTLPGLGANVLTF.

The chain uses TRBV27 and TRBJ2-3; 11 nucleotides line up with TRBD2. The CDR3 loop spans 16 amino acids. Germline V gives CDR1 MNHEY, CDR2 SMNVEV (reference sequence). V dropped 7 bases and J dropped 3; count of bases not matched to a gene: 9. The CDR3 here is CASTRSGRALTDTQYF. The CDR3 region has the DNA TGTGCCAGCACCCGTAGCGGGAGGGCCTTAACAGATACGCAGTATTTT.

A note on this clone: At the DNA level, this CDR3 is encoded by other sequences in the same sample as well. The chain is built from TRBV27 and TRBJ2-1; the D is unclear. The CDR3 length is 12 residues. Germline-derived CDR1 and CDR2 are MNHEY and SMNVEV (reference sequence). Trimming removed 2 bases at V and 7 bases at J, with 6 bases between. This chain's CDR3 is CASSLTGNEQFF. CDR3 DNA: TGTGCCAGCAGTTTAACTGGTAATGAGCAGTTCTTC.

J is TRBJ2-3 and V is TRBV28, with D perhaps TRBD1 (5 bases). Germline CDR1 reads MDHEN; CDR2 reads SYDVKM. This CDR3 has 13 residues. The V end was cut by 6 bases, the J end by 3 bases, with 10 bases between. The CDR3 spells CASSYQGTDTQYF. In nucleotides, the CDR3 is TGTGCCAGCAGCTATCAGGGAACAGATACGCAGTATTTT.